A selection of T cell receptor beta chains follows, all from one sample in a study of cytomegalovirus exposure and HLA in healthy donors. Assay used: immunoSEQ multiplex PCR; TCRdb lists only in-frame clones, some missing. The table gives tens of thousands of clones; the top ten clones make up around 1.1% of it. Sequencing was carried out using PBMCs. These TCRs come from a woman in her twenties or thirties in good health and CMV-seronegative. CDR3s include the opening cysteine and the closing phenylalanine or tryptophan. Fields, in order: CDR3 length, J gene, V gene, D gene, CDR3 protein, CDR3 DNA. A D gene is named only where the DNA matches it firmly.

CDR3 length: 16; J gene: TRBJ1-3; V gene: TRBV7-8; D gene: -; CDR3 protein: CASSLVSPSTGNTIYF; CDR3 DNA: TGTGCCAGCAGCTTAGTTAGCCCGTCAACTGGAAACACCATATATTTT
CDR3 length: 16; J gene: TRBJ1-2; V gene: TRBV30; D gene: TRBD1; CDR3 protein: CAGRGVVAGQSYGYTF; CDR3 DNA: TGTGCCGGGAGGGGTGTCGTTGCGGGACAGAGCTATGGCTACACCTTC
CDR3 length: 16; J gene: TRBJ2-3; V gene: TRBV7-8; D gene: TRBD2; CDR3 protein: CASSFGAGGSTDTQYF; CDR3 DNA: TGTGCCAGCAGCTTCGGGGCGGGGGGGTCCACAGATACGCAGTATTTT
CDR3 length: 12; J gene: TRBJ1-3; V gene: TRBV30; D gene: -; CDR3 protein: CAWSADRYNIYF; CDR3 DNA: TGTGCCTGGAGTGCCGACAGATACAACATATATTTT
CDR3 length: 15; J gene: TRBJ2-3; V gene: TRBV7-9; D gene: TRBD1; CDR3 protein: CASSDWTGSTDTQYF; CDR3 DNA: TGTGCCAGCAGCGACTGGACAGGGAGCACAGATACGCAGTATTTT
CDR3 length: 15; J gene: TRBJ1-2; V gene: TRBV18; D gene: TRBD1; CDR3 protein: CASSSSLSTGEGYTF; CDR3 DNA: TGTGCCAGCTCATCCTCCCTGTCGACAGGGGAAGGCTACACCTTC
CDR3 length: 17; J gene: TRBJ1-1; V gene: TRBV4-1; D gene: -; CDR3 protein: CASSQPLGDSLRTEAFF; CDR3 DNA: TGCGCCAGCAGCCAACCGCTTGGTGACAGCCTAAGAACTGAAGCTTTCTTT
CDR3 length: 14; J gene: TRBJ1-1; V gene: TRBV4-1; D gene: TRBD1; CDR3 protein: CASSQAQGVIEAFF; CDR3 DNA: TGCGCCAGCAGCCAAGCCCAGGGGGTGATCGAAGCTTTCTTT
CDR3 length: 12; J gene: TRBJ2-1; V gene: TRBV6-1; D gene: -; CDR3 protein: CASSGGLYSELF; CDR3 DNA: TGTGCCAGCAGTGGGGGGCTCTATTCGGAACTCTTC
CDR3 length: 14; J gene: TRBJ1-1; V gene: TRBV19; D gene: -; CDR3 protein: CASSRLLKAAEAFF; CDR3 DNA: TGTGCCAGTAGCCGACTATTAAAGGCAGCTGAAGCTTTCTTT
CDR3 length: 12; J gene: TRBJ2-7; V gene: TRBV5-4; D gene: -; CDR3 protein: CASSLQGYEQYF; CDR3 DNA: TGTGCCAGCAGCTTACAGGGCTACGAGCAGTACTTC
CDR3 length: 15; J gene: TRBJ1-1; V gene: TRBV4-1; D gene: TRBD1; CDR3 protein: CASSPGQGTNTEAFF; CDR3 DNA: TGCGCCAGCAGCCCCGGACAGGGGACGAACACTGAAGCTTTCTTT
CDR3 length: 13; J gene: TRBJ1-1; V gene: TRBV5-1; D gene: -; CDR3 protein: CASSLNSNTEAFF; CDR3 DNA: TGCGCCAGCAGCCTTAACAGTAACACTGAAGCTTTCTTT
CDR3 length: 15; J gene: TRBJ1-3; V gene: TRBV5-5; D gene: -; CDR3 protein: CASSLGVPSGNTIYF; CDR3 DNA: TGTGCCAGCAGCTTGGGAGTCCCCTCTGGAAACACCATATATTTT
CDR3 length: 16; J gene: TRBJ2-5; V gene: TRBV4-1; D gene: TRBD1; CDR3 protein: CASSQDPGGKSQTQYF; CDR3 DNA: TGCGCCAGCAGCCAAGATCCAGGGGGCAAATCCCAGACCCAGTACTTC
CDR3 length: 16; J gene: TRBJ2-2; V gene: TRBV4-1; D gene: TRBD1; CDR3 protein: CASSGGQVPNTGELFF; CDR3 DNA: TGCGCCAGCAGCGGGGGACAGGTCCCGAACACCGGGGAGCTGTTTTTT
CDR3 length: 14; J gene: TRBJ1-1; V gene: TRBV7-9; D gene: -; CDR3 protein: CASSSEGSGSEAFF; CDR3 DNA: TGTGCCAGCAGCTCAGAGGGATCGGGTAGTGAAGCTTTCTTT
CDR3 length: 13; J gene: TRBJ2-7; V gene: TRBV27; D gene: TRBD1; CDR3 protein: CASSPSRQGEQYF; CDR3 DNA: TGTGCCAGCAGTCCCTCAAGACAGGGCGAGCAGTACTTC
CDR3 length: 14; J gene: TRBJ1-4; V gene: TRBV10-3; D gene: TRBD1; CDR3 protein: CAISPGQDNEKLFF; CDR3 DNA: TGTGCCATCAGTCCGGGACAGGATAATGAAAAACTGTTTTTT
CDR3 length: 18; J gene: TRBJ2-3; V gene: TRBV4-2; D gene: -; CDR3 protein: CASSQEDGAKVRGDTQYF; CDR3 DNA: TGTGCCAGCAGCCAAGAGGACGGGGCGAAGGTCAGGGGAGATACGCAGTATTTT
CDR3 length: 15; J gene: TRBJ1-5; V gene: TRBV6-6; D gene: -; CDR3 protein: CASRQETVSNQPQHF; CDR3 DNA: TGTGCCAGCAGGCAGGAGACAGTAAGCAATCAGCCCCAGCATTTT
CDR3 length: 14; J gene: TRBJ2-5; V gene: TRBV6-5; D gene: -; CDR3 protein: CASSYSTRGETQYF; CDR3 DNA: TGTGCCAGCAGTTACTCAACTAGAGGGGAGACCCAGTACTTC
CDR3 length: 16; J gene: TRBJ2-1; V gene: TRBV5-1; D gene: -; CDR3 protein: CASSLDGRVAYNEQFF; CDR3 DNA: TGCGCCAGCAGCTTGGACGGCAGGGTAGCCTACAATGAGCAGTTCTTC
CDR3 length: 15; J gene: TRBJ2-5; V gene: TRBV18; D gene: TRBD2; CDR3 protein: CASSVRDYPRETQYF; CDR3 DNA: TGTGCCAGCTCAGTCCGGGACTATCCCAGAGAGACCCAGTACTTC
CDR3 length: 13; J gene: TRBJ1-4; V gene: TRBV19; D gene: TRBD1; CDR3 protein: CASSIQGDEKLFF; CDR3 DNA: TGTGCCAGTAGTATCCAGGGGGATGAAAAACTGTTTTTT
CDR3 length: 15; J gene: TRBJ2-1; V gene: TRBV9; D gene: TRBD2; CDR3 protein: CASSDSGGRHNEQFF; CDR3 DNA: TGTGCCAGCAGCGATAGCGGGGGGAGGCACAATGAGCAGTTCTTC
CDR3 length: 16; J gene: TRBJ2-7; V gene: TRBV28; D gene: -; CDR3 protein: CASSSTGLSSSYEQYF; CDR3 DNA: TGTGCCAGCAGTTCCACCGGACTTTCTAGCTCCTACGAGCAGTACTTC
CDR3 length: 14; J gene: TRBJ2-5; V gene: TRBV4-1; D gene: TRBD1; CDR3 protein: CASSQWDRGQEQYF; CDR3 DNA: TGCGCCAGCAGCCAATGGGACAGGGGGCAAGAGCAGTACTTC
CDR3 length: 14; J gene: TRBJ1-3; V gene: TRBV7-9; D gene: -; CDR3 protein: CASSLEGEANTIYF; CDR3 DNA: TGTGCCAGCAGCTTAGAAGGGGAAGCAAACACCATATATTTT
CDR3 length: 14; J gene: TRBJ2-4; V gene: TRBV30; D gene: -; CDR3 protein: CAWSVGSAKNIQYF; CDR3 DNA: TGTGCCTGGAGTGTGGGTAGCGCCAAAAACATTCAGTACTTC
CDR3 length: 17; J gene: TRBJ1-5; V gene: TRBV18; D gene: -; CDR3 protein: CASEPVSWGNSNQPQHF; CDR3 DNA: TGTGCCAGCGAGCCGGTATCATGGGGCAATAGCAATCAGCCCCAGCATTTT
CDR3 length: 13; J gene: TRBJ1-2; V gene: TRBV30; D gene: TRBD1; CDR3 protein: CAWETGISYGYTF; CDR3 DNA: TGTGCCTGGGAGACAGGGATAAGCTATGGCTACACCTTC
CDR3 length: 15; J gene: TRBJ1-1; V gene: TRBV6-1; D gene: TRBD1; CDR3 protein: CASSSKTGWNTEAFF; CDR3 DNA: TGTGCCAGCAGCTCAAAGACAGGGTGGAACACTGAAGCTTTCTTT
CDR3 length: 16; J gene: TRBJ1-1; V gene: TRBV5-1; D gene: -; CDR3 protein: CASSLGGAPLNTEAFF; CDR3 DNA: TGCGCCAGCAGCTTGGGGGGAGCTCCTTTGAACACTGAAGCTTTCTTT
CDR3 length: 10; J gene: TRBJ2-1; V gene: TRBV2; D gene: TRBD1; CDR3 protein: CASSGQGEFF; CDR3 DNA: TGTGCCAGCAGCGGACAGGGGGAGTTCTTC
CDR3 length: 15; J gene: TRBJ2-7; V gene: TRBV4-1; D gene: TRBD2; CDR3 protein: CASSQTPPGGYEQYF; CDR3 DNA: TGCGCCAGCAGCCAAACCCCTCCGGGGGGCTACGAGCAGTACTTC
CDR3 length: 12; J gene: TRBJ1-1; V gene: TRBV5-5; D gene: -; CDR3 protein: CASNPRTGRAFF; CDR3 DNA: TGTGCCAGCAACCCCAGAACAGGGCGGGCTTTCTTT
CDR3 length: 14; J gene: TRBJ2-2; V gene: TRBV6-1; D gene: TRBD1; CDR3 protein: CASIGQGNTGELFF; CDR3 DNA: TGTGCCAGCATCGGACAGGGAAACACCGGGGAGCTGTTTTTT
CDR3 length: 15; J gene: TRBJ2-7; V gene: TRBV6-5; D gene: -; CDR3 protein: CASSYSRSRENEQYF; CDR3 DNA: TGTGCCAGCAGTTACTCCCGATCGAGGGAAAACGAGCAGTACTTC
CDR3 length: 12; J gene: TRBJ2-5; V gene: TRBV5-1; D gene: -; CDR3 protein: CASSSNQENQYF; CDR3 DNA: TGCGCCAGCAGCTCAAACCAAGAGAACCAGTACTTC